The 18 T cell receptor beta chains in this list originate from one sample, sequenced in a study of identical twins. One entry per CDR3 protein results from TCRdb running MiXCR on the 5' RACE reads. The table lists a few hundred thousand distinct CDR3 sequences, roughly 9.9% of them singletons. The same sample was also studied in work on yellow fever vaccine responses in identical twins.

The sample was PBMCs. All receptors come from a woman younger than 30 in good health.

In this sample, this clonotype turned up a few times. The chain combines TRBV4-3 with TRBJ2-7; 8 nucleotides line up with TRBD2. The CDR3 spans 14 residues. CDR1 LGHNA and CDR2 YSLEER come from the germline V gene. The V gene end was trimmed by 4 bases and the J gene end by 1 base; junction bases not matched to a gene: 3. CDR3 nucleotide sequence: TGCGCCAGCAGCCGAGAGCGGGAGTCCTACGAGCAGTACTTC. Its protein product is CASSRERESYEQYF.

V and J are TRBV5-4 and TRBJ2-1; 8 nucleotides match TRBD2. Germline V gene data show CDR1 as SGHNT and CDR2 as YYREEE (reference sequence). With V trimmed by 0 bases and J by 7 bases, 9 bases remained unmatched. The CDR3 runs to 16 residues. The CDR3 sequence: CASSLASLAEGNEQFF. The CDR3 region has the DNA TGTGCCAGCAGCTTGGCCTCACTAGCGGAGGGAAATGAGCAGTTCTTC.

The chain combines TRBV20-1 with TRBJ2-7; possibly TRBD2 for D (5 bases). Trimming removed 2 bases from V and 6 bases from J, with 20 bases in between. This CDR3 contains 15 residues. Per germline, CDR1 DFQATT and CDR2 SNEGSKA (reference sequence). The CDR3 loop reads CSARSFSTGSGEQYF. As DNA, the CDR3 is TGCAGTGCTAGAAGTTTTAGTACGGGGTCGGGCGAGCAGTACTTC.

As DNA, the CDR3 is TGTGCCAGCAGCTTAGAGGGGCGGGAGGGCTACGAGCAGTACTTC. Protein: CASSLEGREGYEQYF. V is TRBV7-2 and J is TRBJ2-7; 9 bases agree with TRBD2. The CDR3 extends over 15 amino acids. J was trimmed by 3 bases and V by 1 base; bases with no gene match: 4. Germline CDR1 is SGHTA and CDR2 is FQGNSA.

This clonotype occurred many times. The chain carries TRBV24-1 and TRBJ2-2, with 8 bases that match TRBD1. Germline loops: CDR1 KGHDR, CDR2 SFDVKD. V dropped 3 bases and J dropped 6; count of bases not matched to a gene: 5. The CDR3 length is 15 residues. The CDR3 coding sequence is TGTGCCACCAGTGATGATCAGGGGGCGCCCGGGGAGCTGTTTTTT. Translating it yields CATSDDQGAPGELFF.

This clonotype was observed many times. The V call is TRBV7-9, the J call TRBJ1-5; 7 nucleotides line up with TRBD1. Per germline, CDR1 SEHNR and CDR2 FQNEAQ (reference sequence). J gave up 2 bases and V 5 bases, and 6 bases lay outside the gene matches. This CDR3 region has 15 residues. CDR3 bases: TGTGCCAGCAGCCTCGCAGGGGGTGGCAATCAGCCCCAGCATTTT. Residues: CASSLAGGGNQPQHF.

This clonotype was seen ten or more times. The chain is built from TRBV15 and TRBJ2-1; 12 bases are shared with TRBD2. V was clipped by 5 bases and J by 4 bases; unmatched bases: 9. Germline V gene sequence: CDR1 LNHNV, CDR2 YYDKDF (reference sequence). The CDR3 has 17 residues. The CDR3 DNA sequence: TGTGCCACCAGCCCCCATCTAGGACTAGCGGGGTACAATGAGCAGTTCTTC. Translated, it gives CATSPHLGLAGYNEQFF.

This clonotype was seen repeatedly, ten times or more. The genes are TRBV6-1 and TRBJ2-5; D might be TRBD1 (6 bases). Germline assignment: CDR1 MNHNS and CDR2 SASEGT. Trimming pared 7 bases from V and 4 bases from J, leaving 13 bases between. The CDR3 runs 13 residues. The CDR3: CASKTPGVETQYF. The CDR3 region has the DNA TGTGCCAGCAAAACCCCAGGGGTAGAGACCCAGTACTTC.

The rearrangement joins TRBV19 to TRBJ2-1, with 10 bases fitting TRBD2. This CDR3 comprises 16 residues. Trimming cost V 7 bases and J 5 bases; bases outside gene matches: 11. Germline CDR1 LNHDA, CDR2 SQIVND (reference sequence). CDR3 DNA sequence: TGTGCCAGTACCCCCCGTCTAGCGGGGGACCACAATGAGCAGTTCTTC. This translates into CASTPRLAGDHNEQFF.

The sample holds many counts of this clonotype. The J gene is TRBJ2-1, the V gene TRBV20-1; 11 nucleotides align to TRBD2. The CDR3 covers 15 residues. CDR1 and CDR2 from the germline V gene are DFQATT and SNEGSKA (reference sequence). V dropped 6 bases and J dropped 4; count of bases not matched to a gene: 8. The chain's CDR3 is CSAMTSGTAYNEQFF. In DNA, the CDR3 is TGCAGTGCCATGACTAGCGGGACAGCTTACAATGAGCAGTTCTTC.

The table lists this clonotype with many counts. This chain links TRBV7-2 with TRBJ2-2; 8 positions agree with TRBD2. Germline V gene data show CDR1 as SGHTA and CDR2 as FQGNSA. The CDR3 contains 16 residues. Germline trimming cut 2 bases from V and 4 bases from J; bases unmatched to any gene: 6. DNA of the CDR3: TGTGCCAGCAGCTTACGACTAGCGCCGGGCACCGGGGAGCTGTTTTTT. This sequence encodes CASSLRLAPGTGELFF.

This clonotype was seen at least ten times. The chain has TRBV4-3 and TRBJ2-7, with D possibly matching TRBD1 (6 bases). With 0 bases removed from V and 3 bases from J, the gap between germline ends came to 6 bases. Germline lookup yields CDR1 LGHNA and CDR2 YSLEER. The CDR3 spans 13 residues. The CDR3 reads CASSQETGYEQYF. Here the CDR3 DNA reads TGCGCCAGCAGCCAAGAGACAGGCTACGAGCAGTACTTC.

In this sample, this clonotype turned up many times. The chain links TRBV11-2 to TRBJ2-1; the match to TRBD1 covers 8 bases. Germline V lookup: CDR1 SGHAT, CDR2 FQNNGV. V was pared by 2 bases and J by 3 bases, with 6 bases of the junction left unmatched. The CDR3 consists of 16 residues. The CDR3 protein is CASSLPQGANYNEQFF. CDR3 sequence (DNA): TGTGCCAGCAGCTTACCCCAGGGGGCGAACTACAATGAGCAGTTCTTC.

About this clonotype: One end of the junction is discordant with germline, which a read error may explain. This chain joins TRBV3-1 and TRBJ1-1; D not resolved. Germline V gene sequence: CDR1 LGHDT, CDR2 YNNKEL (reference sequence). The CDR3 extends over 16 amino acids. CDR3 sequence: CASRPKGVKLNTVAFF. CDR3 in DNA: TGTGCCAGCAGACCGAAGGGCGTAAAATTGAACACTGTAGCTTTCTTT.

The rearrangement joins TRBV24-1 to TRBJ2-3, with TRBD2 matching 9 bases. Germline loops: CDR1 KGHDR, CDR2 SFDVKD. V dropped 1 base and J dropped 1; count of bases not matched to a gene: 5. CDR3 size: 17 residues. The CDR3 region is CATSDFRTSVGTDTQYF. In DNA, the CDR3 is TGTGCCACCAGTGATTTCCGGACTAGCGTCGGCACAGATACGCAGTATTTT.

V usage is TRBV2 and J usage is TRBJ1-6, with 9 bases identical to TRBD1. Germline assignment: CDR1 SNHLY and CDR2 FYNNEI. Trimming took 7 bases from V and 7 from J; bases not matched to a gene: 5. The CDR3 sequence is 14 residues long. Here the CDR3 DNA reads TGTGCCAGCACCGGGACAGGGCTGAATTCACCCCTCCACTTT. Protein: CASTGTGLNSPLHF. Supplemented by reference TRBV2 and TRBJ1-6, the full variable domain reads EPEVTQTPSHQVTQMGQEVILRCVPISNHLYFYWYRQILGQKVEFLVSFYNNEISEKSEIFDDQFSVERPDGSNFTLKIRSTKLEDSAMYFCASTGTGLNSPLHFGNGTRLTVT.

This clonotype has just a few counts. The gene calls are TRBV3-1 and TRBJ1-3, with D perhaps matching TRBD1 (6 bases). CDR1 is LGHDT, CDR2 YNNKEL, per germline (reference sequence). V lost 1 base and J lost 0, with 16 bases in between. The CDR3 consists of 18 residues. Here the CDR3 DNA reads TGTGCCAGCAGCCAAGGATCGGGACAACTTCACTCTGGAAACACCATATATTTT. Translation gives CASSQGSGQLHSGNTIYF.

V is TRBV30 and J is TRBJ2-1; 7 bases line up with TRBD1. This CDR3 region has 17 residues. From germline, CDR1 is GTSNPN and CDR2 SVGIG (reference sequence). CDR3 nucleotides: TGTGCTCTGGTTAGGGGCAGGTTACAGGGGCAACCCAATGAGCAGTTCTTC. The encoded protein is CALVRGRLQGQPNEQFF.